The clone carrying this TCR beta chain was found once. The data derive from a study of blood T cell repertoires in COVID-19. In the study overall: Collection of acute and convalescent COVID-19 samples took place in the United States, Italy and Spain. T cells, B-cell-depleted T cells, or PBMCs provided the cDNA or gDNA that served as material.

Authors' methods: Amplification of reference gene primers was used by the study to estimate nucleated cell counts. TCRdb's copy holds only in-frame clones and misses some; the assay was immunoSEQ multiplex PCR. That table supplies the V and J calls and clone size; D and trimming were determined from the DNA. The sample lists about 180,000 clones; about 91% were seen once. CDR1 and CDR2 from the germline V gene are MNHEY and SMNVEV (reference sequence). The ends lost 2 bases at V and 7 bases at J; junction bases unmatched: 9. CDR3 length: 16 amino acids. This TCR derives from a woman aged 25 to 39 with acute or convalescent COVID-19. The material sequenced was peripheral blood. The J gene is TRBJ2-2, the V gene TRBV27, with TRBD1 identical over 8 bases. Written as DNA, the CDR3 is TGTGCCAGCAGTTTACGAGACAGGGGCCGCGGCGGGGAGCTGTTTTTT. Protein: CASSLRDRGRGGELFF.